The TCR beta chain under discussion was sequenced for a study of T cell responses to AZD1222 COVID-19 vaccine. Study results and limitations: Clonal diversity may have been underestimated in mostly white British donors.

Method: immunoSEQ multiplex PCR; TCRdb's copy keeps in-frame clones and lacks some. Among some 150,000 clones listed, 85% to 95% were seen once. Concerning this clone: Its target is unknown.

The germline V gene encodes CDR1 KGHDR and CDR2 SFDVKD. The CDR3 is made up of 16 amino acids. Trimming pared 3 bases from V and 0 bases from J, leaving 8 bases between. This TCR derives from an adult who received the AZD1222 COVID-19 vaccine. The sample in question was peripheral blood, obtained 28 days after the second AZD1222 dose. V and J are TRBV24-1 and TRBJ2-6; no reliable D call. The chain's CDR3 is CATSDQPSSGANVLTF. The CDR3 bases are TGTGCCACCAGTGATCAGCCTAGCTCTGGGGCCAACGTCCTGACTTTC.